This T cell receptor (beta chain) was obtained from a study of T cells in Graves' hyperthyroidism and ophthalmopathy. Study details: Peripheral blood was acquired at first diagnosis, ahead of any therapy whatsoever.

This clonotype has a handful of counts. Its antigen is unknown. Findings of the study overall: Most thyroid clonotypes expanded above 0.001 appeared in blood too.

Researchers barred patients who had uncontrolled infection, other autoimmune disease, pregnancy or lactation. RNA transcripts were the template for amplifying TCR beta CDR3 regions. First-round RT-PCR targeting the TCR CDR3 was performed with the HTBI primer set. One entry per CDR3 protein results from TCRdb running MiXCR on the multiplex PCR reads. The data hold about 350,000 distinct CDR3 sequences, with approximately 13% observed a single time. V dropped 6 bases and J dropped 4; count of bases not matched to a gene: 18. CDR3 length: 19 amino acids. Germline assignment: CDR1 SEHNR and CDR2 FQNEAQ (reference sequence).

This receptor was taken from a woman under 40 with Graves' hyperthyroidism. Sample: blood. The chain links TRBV7-9 to TRBJ2-6; 7 positions agree with TRBD1. CDR3 nucleotide sequence: TGTGCCAGCAGGCCCACAGGGGCTCGCTCACCTGGGGGGGCCAACGTCCTGACTTTC. It translates to CASRPTGARSPGGANVLTF.